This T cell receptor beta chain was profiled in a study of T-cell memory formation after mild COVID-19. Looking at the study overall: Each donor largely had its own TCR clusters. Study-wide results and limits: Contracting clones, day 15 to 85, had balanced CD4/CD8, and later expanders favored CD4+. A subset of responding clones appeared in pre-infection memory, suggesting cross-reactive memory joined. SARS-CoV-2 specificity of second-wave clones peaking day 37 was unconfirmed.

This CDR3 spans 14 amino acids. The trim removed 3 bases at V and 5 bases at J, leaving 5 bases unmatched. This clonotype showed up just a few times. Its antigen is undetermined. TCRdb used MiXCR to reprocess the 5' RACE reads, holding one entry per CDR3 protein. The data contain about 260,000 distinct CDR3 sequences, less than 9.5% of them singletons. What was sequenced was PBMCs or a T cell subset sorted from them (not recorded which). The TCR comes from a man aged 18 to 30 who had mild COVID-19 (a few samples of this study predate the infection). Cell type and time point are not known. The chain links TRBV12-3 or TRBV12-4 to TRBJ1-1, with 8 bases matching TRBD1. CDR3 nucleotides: TGTGCCAGCAGTTTTCCCAGGGGGCGGACTGAAGCTTTCTTT. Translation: CASSFPRGRTEAFF.